Listed below are T cell receptor beta chains from one sample, sequenced in a study of T cells in Graves' hyperthyroidism and ophthalmopathy. In TCRdb, the multiplex PCR reads were re-called with MiXCR into one record per CDR3 protein. The data show around 600,000 distinct CDR3 sequences, roughly 15% seen once. Sequencing was performed on blood. The receptor set was obtained from a middle-aged woman with Graves' ophthalmopathy. The CDR3 runs from the conserved cysteine through the conserved F or W. The order of the fields is CDR3 protein, CDR3 DNA, J gene, D gene, clone size, V gene. D genes are given only for firm matches. Expanded clones are given a class, and other clones once, few, many or no size at all.

CDR3aa: CASSLTGGSYEQYF
CDR3nt: TGTGCCAGCAGCTTGACAGGGGGCTCCTACGAGCAGTACTTC
j_gene: TRBJ2-7
d_gene: TRBD1
abundance: many
v_gene: TRBV7-9

CDR3aa: CATSDTGTQNYNEQFF
CDR3nt: TGTGCCACCAGTGATACCGGGACCCAGAACTACAATGAGCAGTTCTTC
j_gene: TRBJ2-1
d_gene: NA
abundance: NA
v_gene: TRBV24-1

CDR3aa: CSARYRVNEKLFF
CDR3nt: TGCAGTGCTAGGTACAGGGTTAATGAAAAACTGTTTTTT
j_gene: TRBJ1-4
d_gene: NA
abundance: NA
v_gene: TRBV20-1

CDR3aa: CASSLTGTSGTGELFF
CDR3nt: TGCGCCAGCAGCCTCACCGGGACTAGCGGGACCGGGGAGCTGTTTTTT
j_gene: TRBJ2-2
d_gene: TRBD2
abundance: NA
v_gene: TRBV5-1

CDR3aa: CASRGLAGPPFF
CDR3nt: TGTGCCAGCAGGGGACTAGCGGGGCCCCCGTTCTTC
j_gene: TRBJ2-1
d_gene: TRBD2
abundance: NA
v_gene: TRBV2

CDR3aa: CAWSVLLAGAHEQFF
CDR3nt: TGTGCCTGGAGTGTACTACTAGCGGGAGCCCATGAGCAGTTCTTC
j_gene: TRBJ2-1
d_gene: TRBD2
abundance: many
v_gene: TRBV30

CDR3aa: CASSLALHTEAFF
CDR3nt: TGTGCCAGCAGCTTAGCACTCCACACTGAAGCTTTCTTT
j_gene: TRBJ1-1
d_gene: NA
abundance: many
v_gene: TRBV11-2

CDR3aa: CASSLSGGGYEQYF
CDR3nt: TGTGCCAGCAGTTTGAGCGGGGGAGGATACGAGCAGTACTTC
j_gene: TRBJ2-7
d_gene: TRBD2
abundance: many
v_gene: TRBV5-1

CDR3aa: CASSWGQGGTAGELFF
CDR3nt: TGCGCCAGCAGCTGGGGACAGGGGGGAACGGCCGGGGAGCTGTTTTTT
j_gene: TRBJ2-2
d_gene: TRBD1
abundance: NA
v_gene: TRBV5-1

CDR3aa: CASKTRQETQYF
CDR3nt: TGTGCCAGCAAGACTAGACAAGAGACCCAGTACTTC
j_gene: TRBJ2-5
d_gene: NA
abundance: many
v_gene: TRBV6-1

CDR3aa: CASSRGLAGAGANVLTF
CDR3nt: TGCGCCAGCAGCCGGGGACTAGCGGGAGCTGGGGCCAACGTCCTGACTTTC
j_gene: TRBJ2-6
d_gene: TRBD2
abundance: NA
v_gene: TRBV5-1

CDR3aa: CASSRQAKEKLFF
CDR3nt: TGTGCCAGCAGTCGACAGGCCAAGGAAAAACTGTTTTTT
j_gene: TRBJ1-4
d_gene: NA
abundance: NA
v_gene: TRBV6-1

CDR3aa: CASPGWDSYEQYF
CDR3nt: TGTGCCAGCCCGGGTTGGGACAGCTACGAGCAGTACTTC
j_gene: TRBJ2-7
d_gene: TRBD1
abundance: few
v_gene: TRBV18

CDR3aa: CASSQGPGTDTQYF
CDR3nt: TGTGCCAGCAGTCAGGGACCCGGCACAGATACGCAGTATTTT
j_gene: TRBJ2-3
d_gene: NA
abundance: many
v_gene: TRBV6-1

CDR3aa: CASSEIVMEAFF
CDR3nt: TGTGCCAGCAGTGAAATAGTGATGGAAGCTTTCTTT
j_gene: TRBJ1-1
d_gene: NA
abundance: many
v_gene: TRBV2

CDR3aa: CASSFMDRGTYTF
CDR3nt: TGTGCCAGCAGCTTCATGGACAGGGGAACCTACACCTTC
j_gene: TRBJ1-2
d_gene: TRBD1
abundance: NA
v_gene: TRBV7-9

CDR3aa: CASSYAGGVGTETQYF
CDR3nt: TGTGCCAGCAGTTACGCCGGAGGGGTTGGAACTGAGACCCAGTACTTC
j_gene: TRBJ2-5
d_gene: NA
abundance: NA
v_gene: TRBV6-2/TRBV6-3

CDR3aa: CSVFLPLAGIENEQFF
CDR3nt: TGCAGTGTTTTCCTCCCACTAGCGGGAATTGAAAATGAGCAGTTCTTC
j_gene: TRBJ2-1
d_gene: TRBD2
abundance: many
v_gene: TRBV20-1

CDR3aa: CASSLADRGRGEQFF
CDR3nt: TGTGCCAGCAGCTTAGCGGACAGGGGCAGGGGTGAGCAGTTCTTC
j_gene: TRBJ2-1
d_gene: TRBD1
abundance: once
v_gene: TRBV11-1

CDR3aa: CASSRTQDNSPLHF
CDR3nt: TGTGCCAGCAGCCGGACACAGGATAATTCACCCCTCCACTTT
j_gene: TRBJ1-6
d_gene: NA
abundance: few
v_gene: TRBV3-1

CDR3aa: CASSTPPAMNTEAFF
CDR3nt: TGTGCCAGTAGTACACCCCCCGCCATGAACACTGAAGCTTTCTTT
j_gene: TRBJ1-1
d_gene: NA
abundance: NA
v_gene: TRBV19

CDR3aa: CASSTRDRGMAFF
CDR3nt: TGTGCCAGTAGTACCCGGGACCGGGGGATGGCTTTCTTT
j_gene: TRBJ1-1
d_gene: NA
abundance: NA
v_gene: TRBV19

CDR3aa: CASSYSSEQPQHF
CDR3nt: TGTGCCAGCAGTTACTCCTCAGAACAGCCCCAGCATTTT
j_gene: TRBJ1-5
d_gene: NA
abundance: many
v_gene: TRBV6-5

CDR3aa: CASSNPDRGDNQPQHF
CDR3nt: TGTGCCAGTAGTAATCCGGACAGGGGGGACAATCAGCCCCAGCATTTT
j_gene: TRBJ1-5
d_gene: TRBD1
abundance: NA
v_gene: TRBV19

CDR3aa: CASSFGEGWDGLGYTF
CDR3nt: TGTGCCAGCAGCTTCGGTGAAGGGTGGGATGGTCTAGGCTACACCTTC
j_gene: TRBJ1-2
d_gene: NA
abundance: many
v_gene: TRBV11-2

CDR3aa: CASSSSAGNYEQYF
CDR3nt: TGTGCCAGCAGTTCTTCAGCAGGGAACTACGAGCAGTACTTC
j_gene: TRBJ2-7
d_gene: NA
abundance: NA
v_gene: TRBV12-3/TRBV12-4